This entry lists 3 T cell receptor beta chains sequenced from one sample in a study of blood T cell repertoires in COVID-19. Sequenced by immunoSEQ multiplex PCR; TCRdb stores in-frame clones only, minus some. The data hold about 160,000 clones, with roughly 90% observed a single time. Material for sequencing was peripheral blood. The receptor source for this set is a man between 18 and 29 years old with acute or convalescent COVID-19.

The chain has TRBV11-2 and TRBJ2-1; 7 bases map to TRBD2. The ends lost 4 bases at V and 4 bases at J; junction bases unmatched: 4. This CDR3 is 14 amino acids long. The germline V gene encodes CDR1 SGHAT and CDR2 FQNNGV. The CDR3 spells CASSSLAVYNEQFF. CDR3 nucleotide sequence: TGTGCCAGCAGCTCTCTAGCGGTTTACAATGAGCAGTTCTTC.

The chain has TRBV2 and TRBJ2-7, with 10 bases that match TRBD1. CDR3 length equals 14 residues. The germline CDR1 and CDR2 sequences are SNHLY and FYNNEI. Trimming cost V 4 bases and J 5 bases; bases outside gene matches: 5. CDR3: CASSGDRGPHEQYF. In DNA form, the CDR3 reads TGTGCCAGCAGTGGGGACAGGGGCCCCCACGAGCAGTACTTC.

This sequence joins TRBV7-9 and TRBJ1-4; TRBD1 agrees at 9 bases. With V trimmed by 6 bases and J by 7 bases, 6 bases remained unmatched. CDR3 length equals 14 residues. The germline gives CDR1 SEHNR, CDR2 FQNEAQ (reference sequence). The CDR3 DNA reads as TGTGCCAGCAGGCCGACAGGGGGTGGTGAAAAACTGTTTTTT. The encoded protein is CASRPTGGGEKLFF.